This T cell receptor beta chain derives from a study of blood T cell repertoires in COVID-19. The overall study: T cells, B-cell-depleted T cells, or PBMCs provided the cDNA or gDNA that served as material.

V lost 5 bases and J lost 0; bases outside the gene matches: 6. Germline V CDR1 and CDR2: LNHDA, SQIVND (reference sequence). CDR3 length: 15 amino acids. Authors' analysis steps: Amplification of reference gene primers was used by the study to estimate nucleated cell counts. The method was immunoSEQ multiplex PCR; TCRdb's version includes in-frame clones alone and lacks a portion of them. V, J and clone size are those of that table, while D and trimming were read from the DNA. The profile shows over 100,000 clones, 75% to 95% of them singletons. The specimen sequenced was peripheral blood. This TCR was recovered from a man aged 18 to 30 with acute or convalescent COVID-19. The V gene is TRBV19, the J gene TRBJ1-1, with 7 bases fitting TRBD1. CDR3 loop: CASSPRDRLNTEAFF. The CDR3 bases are TGTGCCAGTAGTCCTCGGGACAGACTGAACACTGAAGCTTTCTTT.